The rows below give T cell receptor beta chains drawn from one sample of a study of human T cells and chemical hapten exposure. One entry per CDR3 protein results from TCRdb running MiXCR on the RACE reads. The sample holds about 340,000 distinct CDR3 sequences; around 7% are singletons and the top ten take around 8.2%. The sample in question was whole blood, obtained in connection with sensitization to the hapten diphenylcyclopropenone (DPC). The receptors were gathered from a woman under 30 with alopecia areata. Some clones in this sample may be carry-over from other donors' samples. Both conserved end residues are part of each CDR3. The D gene is left open where the match is weak. Size tells how often a clone was seen (once, few, many) or the class of an expanded clone, and some rows leave it out.

TRBV4-2	TRBJ1-5	few	TRBD1	TGTGCCAGCAGCCAAGAAGGGACAGGGGGGAATCAGCCCCAGCATTTT	CASSQEGTGGNQPQHF
TRBV6-5	TRBJ1-1	few	TRBD1	TGTGCCAGCAGTTACTCAGGGGACAGGGGACTGGCTTTCTTT	CASSYSGDRGLAFF
TRBV3-1	TRBJ1-5	few	-	TGTGCCAGCAGCCAAGGAGCAGGGCCCTATCAGCCCCAGCATTTT	CASSQGAGPYQPQHF
TRBV10-3	TRBJ1-1	few	TRBD1	TGTGCCATCAGTGAGTCGAGATGGACAGGGAAAAACACTGAAGCTTTCTTT	CAISESRWTGKNTEAFF
TRBV27	TRBJ1-2	-	TRBD1	TGTGCCAGCAGTTTCTTTCGGGACAGCAACTATGGCTACACCTTC	CASSFFRDSNYGYTF
TRBV20-1	TRBJ1-6	-	-	TGCAGTGCTAGGAGGCAGGGTAATTCACCCCTCCACTTT	CSARRQGNSPLHF
TRBV27	TRBJ2-4	few	TRBD1	TGTGCCAGCAGTCCCAGGGGGACCAAAAACATTCAGTACTTC	CASSPRGTKNIQYF
TRBV5-4	TRBJ2-5	-	TRBD1	TGTGCCAGCAGCCGACAGGGGGCGGCAGAGACCCAGTACTTC	CASSRQGAAETQYF
TRBV3-1	TRBJ1-1	many	-	TGTGCCAGCAGCCATTCGCTGGGAAGGACTGAAGCTTTCTTT	CASSHSLGRTEAFF
TRBV5-1	TRBJ2-7	many	-	TGCGCCAGCAGCCCGGGGTATGCCGAGCAGTACTTC	CASSPGYAEQYF
TRBV29-1	TRBJ2-3	-	-	TGCAGCGTTGAAGATCGTGGGGGGAGCACAGATACGCAGTATTTT	CSVEDRGGSTDTQYF
TRBV12-3/TRBV12-4	TRBJ1-2	-	-	TGTGCCAGCAGTCCGGGACGCAGGGGATATGGCTACACCTTC	CASSPGRRGYGYTF
TRBV2	TRBJ2-7	few	-	TGTGCCAGCAGTGACACGGGGGCGGGTGAGCAGTACTTC	CASSDTGAGEQYF
TRBV7-6	TRBJ1-3	-	-	TGTGCCAGCAGCTTAGACAACACCATATATTTT	CASSLDNTIYF
TRBV10-3	TRBJ1-5	-	TRBD1	TGTGCCATCGATTCGACAGGGGATAGCAATCAGCCCCAGCATTTT	CAIDSTGDSNQPQHF
TRBV3-1	TRBJ1-1	many	-	TGTGCCAGCAGCCAAGTAGACACCTTCACTGAAGCTTTCTTT	CASSQVDTFTEAFF
TRBV5-1	TRBJ1-1	-	-	TGCGCCAGCAGCTTGGAAGGTGGGGTGAACACTGAAGCTTTCTTT	CASSLEGGVNTEAFF
TRBV7-2	TRBJ2-3	many	-	TGTGCCAGCAGCTTAGTGGGGGGCGCAGATACGCAGTATTTT	CASSLVGGADTQYF
TRBV6-1	TRBJ1-1	-	-	TGTGCCAGCAGTCTACTTCGGTCAGGGGAGACTGAAGCTTTCTTT	CASSLLRSGETEAFF
TRBV29-1	TRBJ2-7	many	TRBD1	TGCAGCGTTATCCGGGACAGGGGTCACAACGAGCAGTACTTC	CSVIRDRGHNEQYF
TRBV20-1	TRBJ1-1	few	-	TGCAGTGCCACACGGGGGAGCATGAACACTGAAGCTTTCTTT	CSATRGSMNTEAFF
TRBV13	TRBJ2-1	-	TRBD2	TGTGCCAGCAGCACAGTAGCGGGGGGGCGTAATGAGCAGTTCTTC	CASSTVAGGRNEQFF